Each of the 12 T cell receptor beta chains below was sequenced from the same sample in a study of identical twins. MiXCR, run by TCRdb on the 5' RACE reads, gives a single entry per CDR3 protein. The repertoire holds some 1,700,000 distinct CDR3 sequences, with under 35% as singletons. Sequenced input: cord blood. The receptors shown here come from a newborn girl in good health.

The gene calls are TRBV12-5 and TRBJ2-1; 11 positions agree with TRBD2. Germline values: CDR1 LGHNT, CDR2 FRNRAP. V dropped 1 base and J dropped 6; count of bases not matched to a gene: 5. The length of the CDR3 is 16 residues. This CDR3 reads CASGLDQGLAVNEQFF. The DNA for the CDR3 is TGTGCTAGTGGTTTGGACCAGGGACTAGCGGTCAATGAGCAGTTCTTC.

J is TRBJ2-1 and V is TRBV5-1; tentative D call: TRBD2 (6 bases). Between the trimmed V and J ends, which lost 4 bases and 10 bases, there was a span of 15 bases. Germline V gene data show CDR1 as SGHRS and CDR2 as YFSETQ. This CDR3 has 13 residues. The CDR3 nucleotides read TGCGCCAGCAGCCCGGGGACTTTCTACGAGCAGTTCTTC. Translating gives CASSPGTFYEQFF.

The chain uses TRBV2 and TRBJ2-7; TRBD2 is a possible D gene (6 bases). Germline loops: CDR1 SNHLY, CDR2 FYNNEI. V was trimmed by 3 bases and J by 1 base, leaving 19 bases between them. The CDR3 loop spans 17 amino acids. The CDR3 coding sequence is TGTGCCAGCAGTGATTCACTAGCTCCCGTACTGTCCTACGAGCAGTACTTC. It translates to CASSDSLAPVLSYEQYF. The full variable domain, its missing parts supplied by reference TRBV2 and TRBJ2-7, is EPEVTQTPSHQVTQMGQEVILRCVPISNHLYFYWYRQILGQKVEFLVSFYNNEISEKSEIFDDQFSVERPDGSNFTLKIRSTKLEDSAMYFCASSDSLAPVLSYEQYFGPGTRLTVT.

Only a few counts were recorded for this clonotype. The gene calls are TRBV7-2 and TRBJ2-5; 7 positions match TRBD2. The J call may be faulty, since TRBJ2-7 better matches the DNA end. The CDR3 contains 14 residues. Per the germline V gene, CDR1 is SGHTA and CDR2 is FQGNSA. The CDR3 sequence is CASSLWGGGTEQYF. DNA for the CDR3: TGTGCCAGCAGCTTATGGGGGGGTGGCACCGAGCAGTACTTC.

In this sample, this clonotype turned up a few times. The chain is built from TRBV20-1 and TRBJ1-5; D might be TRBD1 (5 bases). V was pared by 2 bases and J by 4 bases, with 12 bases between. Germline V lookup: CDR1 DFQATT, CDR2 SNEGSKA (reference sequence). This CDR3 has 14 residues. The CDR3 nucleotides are TGCAGTGCTAGATCCACAGGTCGAAATCAGCCCCAGCATTTT. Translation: CSARSTGRNQPQHF.

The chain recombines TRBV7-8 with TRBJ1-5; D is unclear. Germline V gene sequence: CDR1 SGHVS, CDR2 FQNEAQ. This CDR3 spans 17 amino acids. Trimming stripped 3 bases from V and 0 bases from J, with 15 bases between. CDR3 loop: CASSLKTPIYSNQPQHF. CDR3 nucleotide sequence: TGTGCCAGCAGCTTGAAGACACCTATTTATAGCAATCAGCCCCAGCATTTT.

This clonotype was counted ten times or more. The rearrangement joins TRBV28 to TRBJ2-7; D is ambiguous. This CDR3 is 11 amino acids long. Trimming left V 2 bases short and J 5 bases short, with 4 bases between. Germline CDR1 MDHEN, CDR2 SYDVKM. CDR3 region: CASSLRHEQYF. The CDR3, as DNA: TGTGCCAGCAGTTTAAGACACGAGCAGTACTTC. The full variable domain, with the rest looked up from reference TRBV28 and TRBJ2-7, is DVKVTQSSRYLVKRTGEKVFLECVQDMDHENMFWYRQDPGLGLRLIYFSYDVKMKEKGDIPEGYSVSREKKERFSLILESASTNQTSMYLCASSLRHEQYFGPGTRLTVT.

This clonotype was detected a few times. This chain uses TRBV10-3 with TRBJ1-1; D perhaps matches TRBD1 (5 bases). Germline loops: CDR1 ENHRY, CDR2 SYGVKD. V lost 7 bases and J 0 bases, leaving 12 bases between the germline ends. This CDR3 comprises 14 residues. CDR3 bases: TGTGCCATCACCCCGAGAGGGGTGAACACTGAAGCTTTCTTT. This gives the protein CAITPRGVNTEAFF.

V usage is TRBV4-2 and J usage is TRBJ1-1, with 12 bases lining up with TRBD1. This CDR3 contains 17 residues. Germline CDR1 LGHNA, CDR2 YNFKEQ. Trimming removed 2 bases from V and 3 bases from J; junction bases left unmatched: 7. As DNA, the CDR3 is TGTGCCAGCAGCCAATGGGACAGGGGGCGTGAACACACTGAAGCTTTCTTT. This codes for CASSQWDRGREHTEAFF.

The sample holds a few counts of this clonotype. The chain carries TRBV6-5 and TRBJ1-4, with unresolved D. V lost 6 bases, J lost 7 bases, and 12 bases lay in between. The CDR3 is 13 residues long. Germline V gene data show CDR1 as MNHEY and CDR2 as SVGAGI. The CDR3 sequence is CASSLAPFEKLFF. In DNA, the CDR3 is TGTGCCAGCAGCCTCGCCCCTTTTGAAAAACTGTTTTTT.

CDR3 sequence (DNA): TGTGCCAGCAGCCCCAGTAGCGGGGCCAAAAACATTCAGTACTTC. Its translation: CASSPSSGAKNIQYF. The chain joins TRBV5-4 to TRBJ2-4; 7 bases fit TRBD2. This CDR3 is 15 amino acids long. Germline CDR1 and CDR2: SGHNT and YYREEE (reference sequence). V lost 4 bases, J lost 1 base, and 5 bases stayed unmatched.

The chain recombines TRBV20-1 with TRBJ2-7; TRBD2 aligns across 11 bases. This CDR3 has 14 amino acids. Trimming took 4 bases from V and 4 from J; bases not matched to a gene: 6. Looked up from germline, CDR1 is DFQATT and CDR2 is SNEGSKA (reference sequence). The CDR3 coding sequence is TGCAGTGCTATGACGGGACTAGCGGCTTACGAGCAGTACTTC. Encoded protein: CSAMTGLAAYEQYF.